This TCR beta chain was retrieved from a study of CD8+ T cells in alopecia areata. After isolation, RNA underwent reverse transcription to generate cDNA as the sequencing template. Sequenced by immunoSEQ multiplex PCR; TCRdb stores in-frame clones only, minus some. The table records 65,000 to 75,000 clones, roughly 30% of them present only once. This CDR3 is 13 amino acids long. Germline V gene lookup returns CDR1 MNHEY and CDR2 SVGAGI. Treatment meaning: oral pan-JAK inhibitor, 5-10 mg twice daily. From alopecia areata patients, lesional scalp punch biopsies and peripheral blood were collected. The source was CD8+ T cells sorted from blood, collected at week 4, from a patient treated with tofacitinib. The sequence was obtained from a human donor with alopecia areata. The chain joins TRBV6-5 to TRBJ2-5, with 7 bases that match TRBD2. The DNA end is a closer match to TRBJ2-7, so the J assignment may be wrong. CDR3 protein: CASSGTSSYEQYF. CDR3 nucleotides: TGTGCCTCCAGCGGGACGAGCTCCTACGAGCAGTACTTC.